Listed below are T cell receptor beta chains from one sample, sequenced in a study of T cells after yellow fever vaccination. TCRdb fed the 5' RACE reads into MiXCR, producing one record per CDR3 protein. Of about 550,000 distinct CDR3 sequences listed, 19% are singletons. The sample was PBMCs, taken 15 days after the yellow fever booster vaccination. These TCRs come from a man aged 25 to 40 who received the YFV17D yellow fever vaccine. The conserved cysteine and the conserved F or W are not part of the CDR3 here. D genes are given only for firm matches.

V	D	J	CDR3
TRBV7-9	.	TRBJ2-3	ASSSPDNPTDTQY
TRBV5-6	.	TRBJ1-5	ASSHPGSNQPQH
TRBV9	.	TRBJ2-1	ASSVGLGNYNEQF
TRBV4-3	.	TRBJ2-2	ASSQSRGNTGELF
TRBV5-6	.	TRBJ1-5	ASSLFWDNQPQH
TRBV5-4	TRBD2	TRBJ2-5	ASRKLAGGETQY
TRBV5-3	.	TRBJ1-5	ARSLKSRGHNQPQH
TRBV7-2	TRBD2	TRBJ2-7	ASSRTSGRYEQY
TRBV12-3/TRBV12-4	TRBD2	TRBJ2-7	ASSGLAGRVGGYEQY
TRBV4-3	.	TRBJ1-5	ASSQSLTGNQPQH
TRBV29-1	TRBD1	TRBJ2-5	SVEAGQGVLETQY
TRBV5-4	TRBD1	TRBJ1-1	ASSMTGLNTEAF
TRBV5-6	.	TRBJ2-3	ASSLGRGLSDTQY
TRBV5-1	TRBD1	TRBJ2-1	ASSLRGRDRIVNEQF
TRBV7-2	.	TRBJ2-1	ASSLEGMDEQF
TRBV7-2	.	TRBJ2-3	ASSQGGRWTDTQY
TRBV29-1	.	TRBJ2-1	SVKEVAADEQF
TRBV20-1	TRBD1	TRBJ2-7	SAPPSDRVYEQY
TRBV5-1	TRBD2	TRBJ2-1	ASSSVAGGDEQF
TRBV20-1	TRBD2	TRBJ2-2	SAIAGVGTGELF
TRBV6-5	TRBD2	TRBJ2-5	ASSFRSGGVETQY
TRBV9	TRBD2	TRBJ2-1	ASSGTSAPLGNEQF
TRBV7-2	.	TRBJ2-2	ASSQGDLTGELF
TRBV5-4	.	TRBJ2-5	ASSWSLAETQY
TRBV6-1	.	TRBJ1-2	ASSATGGNYGYT
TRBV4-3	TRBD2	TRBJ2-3	ASSPSGAGGEADTQY
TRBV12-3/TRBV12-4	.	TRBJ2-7	ASSPSGFVPSYEQY
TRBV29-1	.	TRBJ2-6	SVEGGANVLT
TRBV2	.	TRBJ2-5	ASIAGNQETQY
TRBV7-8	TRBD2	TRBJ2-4	ASSPRGGTDQHIQY
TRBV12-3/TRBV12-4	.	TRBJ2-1	ASSLDFPVLQF
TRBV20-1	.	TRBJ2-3	SARDVKGTRTDTQY
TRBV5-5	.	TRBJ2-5	ASSFGAGTQY